This entry describes one TCR beta chain. Its cognate antigen is unknown. The split of CD4+ cells yielded CD45RA+ naive and CD45RA-negative memory subsets. The entry originates in a study of shared clonotypes between healthy human individuals. Here immunoSEQ multiplex PCR was the method, and the copy in TCRdb shows in-frame clones only, minus some. The table lists over a million clones, around 98.5% of them singletons. Germline assignment: CDR1 SNHLY and CDR2 FYNNEI. After removal of 7 bases from V and 9 bases from J, the junction contained 9 bases not matched to a gene. This CDR3 spans 14 amino acids. Study-wide findings and caveats: The study generally estimated greater richness for naive than memory subsets.

The chain has TRBV2 and TRBJ2-1, with 10 bases lining up with TRBD1. Sequenced material: naive CD4+ T cells sorted from blood. Subset meaning: CD45RA+ positively selected. The clonotype originates from a man aged 25-45 years in good health. CDR3 protein: CASTQDRGAFEQFF. The DNA of the CDR3 is TGTGCCAGCACTCAGGACAGGGGGGCGTTTGAGCAGTTCTTC.